This is a list of T cell receptor beta chains from one sample in a study of cytomegalovirus exposure and HLA in healthy donors. This table comes from immunoSEQ multiplex PCR, and its TCRdb copy is limited to in-frame clones, with some not included. This table has over 150,000 clones, roughly three quarters appearing once. The sequenced sample was PBMCs. The receptors shown here come from a man aged 25-45 years in good health and CMV-seropositive. CDR3s include the opening cysteine and the closing phenylalanine or tryptophan. A D gene is named only where the DNA matches it firmly. Clone size is shown for a subset of rows, as once, few, many or a class of expanded clone.

CDR3 DNA,CDR3 protein,clone size,V gene,D gene,J gene
TGTGCCAGCAGTAGGGGATCCGGAAACACCATATATTTT,CASSRGSGNTIYF,few,TRBV6-1,-,TRBJ1-3
TGTGCCAGCAGCCCCACCGCGAGCGGGGGGGCGCGCACCGGGGAGCTGTTTTTT,CASSPTASGGARTGELFF,-,TRBV7-3,TRBD2,TRBJ2-2
TGTGCCTGGGTCCCCACTAACAGGGGGTCTAATGAAAAACTGTTTTTT,CAWVPTNRGSNEKLFF,-,TRBV30,TRBD1,TRBJ1-4
TGTGCCAGCAGCCAAGCTTGGGGGGATGGAAACACCATATATTTT,CASSQAWGDGNTIYF,-,TRBV4-2,-,TRBJ1-3
TGTGCCAGCACCAGGGACAGGGGAAACTATGGCTACACCTTC,CASTRDRGNYGYTF,-,TRBV2,TRBD1,TRBJ1-2
TGTGCCAGCAGCGACCCCCGGACTAGCGGATTGACGCAGTATTTT,CASSDPRTSGLTQYF,-,TRBV7-2,TRBD2,TRBJ2-3
TGCGCCAGCAGCTCGGGACAGAGCTCCTACGAGCAGTACTTC,CASSSGQSSYEQYF,many,TRBV5-1,TRBD1,TRBJ2-7
TGTGCCAGCAGTGAAAGGCGGCAGCTAAGGGGGACTGAAGCTTTCTTT,CASSERRQLRGTEAFF,-,TRBV2,-,TRBJ1-1
TGTGCCAGCAAACCGGGACAGGGGAAACACGAGCAGTACTTC,CASKPGQGKHEQYF,-,TRBV28,TRBD1,TRBJ2-7
TGTGCCAGCTCATGGACAGGGGTTAGGAATGAGCAGTTCTTC,CASSWTGVRNEQFF,-,TRBV18,TRBD1,TRBJ2-1
TGTGCCAGCAGTTCGACAGGTCCTAGCGGGGGCCGGACCCCCTACGAGCAGTACTTC,CASSSTGPSGGRTPYEQYF,once,TRBV28,TRBD2,TRBJ2-7
TGTGCCAGCATCTCGTCTGGGAGTCCAGATACGCAGTATTTT,CASISSGSPDTQYF,-,TRBV27,-,TRBJ2-3
TGCGCCAGCAGCCAACAGGGTTCTAATGAAAAACTGTTTTTT,CASSQQGSNEKLFF,-,TRBV5-1,-,TRBJ1-4
TGCGCCAGCAGCCCGGGGACTAGCGGAGATACGCAGTATTTT,CASSPGTSGDTQYF,few,TRBV5-1,TRBD2,TRBJ2-3
TGTGCCACCAGCAGAGATTTGCGGGAGCAGTACTTC,CATSRDLREQYF,-,TRBV15,-,TRBJ2-7
TGTGCCAGCAGCCCGAGGGAGGGGGACACCGGGGAGCTGTTTTTT,CASSPREGDTGELFF,-,TRBV9,-,TRBJ2-2
TGTGCCAGCAGCCAAGACAGGCACACTGAAGCTTTCTTT,CASSQDRHTEAFF,-,TRBV14,-,TRBJ1-1
TGTGCCAGCAGTTTAAGTGGAGGCAGCAATCAGCCCCAGCATTTT,CASSLSGGSNQPQHF,once,TRBV27,-,TRBJ1-5
TGCGCCAGCAGCCCGGGGGGCATGAACACTGAAGCTTTCTTT,CASSPGGMNTEAFF,-,TRBV5-1,-,TRBJ1-1
TGTGCCAGCAGCTCCCAGGGGGCAAGGTACGAGCAGTACTTC,CASSSQGARYEQYF,-,TRBV5-6,TRBD1,TRBJ2-7
TGTGCCAGCAGCCCAACGGGACTAGCGGTCCTTTTACAGTACTTC,CASSPTGLAVLLQYF,-,TRBV11-2,TRBD2,TRBJ2-7
TGTGCCAGCAGCTTAGGGCGGGGGGTGGCTGAAGCTTTCTTT,CASSLGRGVAEAFF,-,TRBV7-8,-,TRBJ1-1
TGTGCCAGCAGCCTAGCGGGGGGGTACGAGCAGTACTTC,CASSLAGGYEQYF,few,TRBV7-2,TRBD2,TRBJ2-7
TGTGCCTGGAGTGTGGGCGGGGGGGTCAATGAGCAGTTCTTC,CAWSVGGGVNEQFF,-,TRBV30,TRBD2,TRBJ2-1
TGTGCCAGCAGCTTAGGGTCCCAGGGAATGATCGGGGAGCTGTTTTTT,CASSLGSQGMIGELFF,-,TRBV7-9,-,TRBJ2-2
TGTGCCAGCAGTAGGACTAGCGGGAGGCAGTACGAGCAGTACTTC,CASSRTSGRQYEQYF,-,TRBV27,TRBD2,TRBJ2-7
TGTGCCAGCAGTGAGACGGGGTTTGGTATTATCGACGATGAAAAACTGTTTTTT,CASSETGFGIIDDEKLFF,-,TRBV25-1,-,TRBJ1-4
TGTGCCAGCAGTGTATCGGACAGGGCTGGGGCCAACGTCCTGACTTTC,CASSVSDRAGANVLTF,-,TRBV2,TRBD1,TRBJ2-6
TGTGCCTACTCCCAGGGGGGATTAGGCGGCTACACCTTC,CAYSQGGLGGYTF,few,TRBV30,TRBD1,TRBJ1-2
TGTGCCAGCAGCACCCTAGCGGGGGGGAACAATGAGCAGTTCTTC,CASSTLAGGNNEQFF,-,TRBV7-6,TRBD2,TRBJ2-1
TGTGCCACCAGCGAAGAAAGACAGGGGGACTATGGCTACACCTTC,CATSEERQGDYGYTF,-,TRBV15,TRBD1,TRBJ1-2